This T cell receptor (beta chain) was sequenced during a study of CD8+ T cells in alopecia areata. This clone has only one observation. Antigen specificity is unknown. Using a FACSAria, the CD4+ and CD8+ T cells were sorted from the PBMCs. After removal of 2 bases from V and 9 bases from J, the junction contained 4 bases not matched to a gene. Germline CDR1 is SGHNT and CDR2 is YYREEE (reference sequence). The CDR3 contains 14 residues. Findings and caveats of the study: Affected lesional scalp, above all in alopecia totalis/universalis, was more clonal than normal scalp. Between patients, shared TCR sequences were less clear than in mice. This was possibly due in part to HLA diversity in the patient population. Sequencing of scalp samples also captures resident alphabeta T cells of normal skin.

RNA extraction and reverse transcription yielded cDNA as sequencing template. Clones were read by immunoSEQ multiplex PCR, and TCRdb kept only the in-frame ones, dropping some. This sample carries about 82,000 clones, 51% of them seen once, and the ten largest clones take 5.5% to 6.5%. The TCR was taken from a human donor with alopecia areata. The sequencing sample was made of NKG2D-high CD8+ T cells sorted from blood. The V gene is TRBV5-4, the J gene TRBJ1-6, with 8 bases aligning to TRBD1. CDR3 loop: CASSFGQGGSPLHF. The DNA of the CDR3 is TGTGCCAGCAGCTTTGGACAGGGAGGTTCACCCCTCCACTTT.